The present T cell receptor beta chain was sequenced within a study of early T cells in non-severe SARS-CoV-2 infection. TCRdb reanalysed the 5' RACE reads using MiXCR and keeps one entry per CDR3 protein. The top ten hold just over 4.5% of the sample, which has tens of thousands of distinct CDR3 sequences, roughly 5.5% seen once. Unmatched junction bases numbered 3, after V lost 5 bases and J lost 3 bases. The V gene's germline CDR1 is MNHEY and CDR2 SVGAGI. There are 14 residues in the CDR3. This clonotype was sampled from an adult who was a healthcare worker with PCR-confirmed SARS-CoV-2 infection or an uninfected control (not recorded which). The chain couples TRBV6-5 to TRBJ2-3; 9 bases fit TRBD2. What was sequenced was whole blood. CDR3 loop: CASSPSGVTDTQYF. The CDR3, as DNA: TGTGCCAGCAGTCCTAGCGGGGTAACAGATACGCAGTATTTT.